This T cell receptor (beta chain) was sequenced in a study of shared clonotypes between healthy human individuals. Study in general: CD8 memory received one plate per donor, CD8 naive two, CD4 memory three and CD4 naive three. General study results and limits: Lower generation probabilities were found for non-shared clonotypes than for those shared by all four donors. Among donors, clonotype sharing was expected to be affected by sequencing depth. What rarefaction showed was incomplete sorted-subset sequencing despite large depth.

V lost 0 bases and J lost 5; bases outside the gene matches: 8. The CDR3 extends over 16 amino acids. Germline V gene sequence: CDR1 SGHRS, CDR2 YFSETQ. Repertoires were generated with immunoSEQ multiplex PCR, while TCRdb's copy carries only in-frame clones and drops some. The data contain hundreds of thousands of clones, 95% to 97% of them seen just once; the ten biggest clones take up roughly 0.06%. Turning to this clone: Antigen specificity is unknown.

The chain combines TRBV5-1 with TRBJ2-5; 9 bases are shared with TRBD2. The receptor was derived from a woman in her 30s in good health. Material for sequencing was naive CD4+ T cells sorted from blood. The sample's subset: CD45RA+ positively selected. CDR3 sequence (DNA): TGCGCCAGCAGCTTGGGGGGACTAGCCTATAGGGAGACCCAGTACTTC. This encodes CASSLGGLAYRETQYF. The variable domain in full, with the rest retrieved from reference TRBV5-1 and TRBJ2-5, is KAGVTQTPRYLIKTRGQQVTLSCSPISGHRSVSWYQQTPGQGLQFLFEYFSETQRNKGNFPGRFSGRQFSNSRSEMNVSTLELGDSALYLCASSLGGLAYRETQYFGPGTRLLVL.